This T cell receptor beta chain was captured by sequencing in a study of shared clonotypes between healthy human individuals. Notes on this clone: Its antigen is unknown. Other DNA sequences in the same sample also yield this CDR3.

This table comes from immunoSEQ multiplex PCR, and its TCRdb copy is limited to in-frame clones, with some not included. This sample has over 2 million clones, with around 90% found just once. Study findings and constraints: Exclusively blood specimens were collected; tissue repertoires likely differ. Generally, estimated richness proved larger in naive subsets than it did in memory subsets.

The investigators split CD4+ cells into a CD45RA+ naive subset and a CD45RA-negative memory subset. Trimming removed 6 bases at V and 8 bases at J, with 13 bases between. This CDR3 spans 12 amino acids. Looked up from germline, CDR1 is SQVTM and CDR2 is ANQGSEA. The chain employs TRBV29-1 and TRBJ1-4; D call uncertain. The specimen sequenced was naive CD4+ T cells from PBMCs. The subset: CD45RA+ positively selected. The receptor comes from a man between 18 and 29 years old in good health. Some clones in this sample may be carry-over from other donors' samples. Here the CDR3 reads CSVLGRGEKLFF. CDR3 in DNA: TGCAGCGTCCTTGGACGTGGGGAAAAACTGTTTTTT. The full variable domain, with the rest looked up from reference TRBV29-1 and TRBJ1-4, is SAVISQKPSRDICQRGTSLTIQCQVDSQVTMMFWYRQQPGQSLTLIATANQGSEATYESGFVIDKFPISRPNLTFSTLTVSNMSPEDSSIYLCSVLGRGEKLFFGSGTQLSVL.